The 10 T cell receptor beta chains below come from one sample, sequenced in a study of CD8 T cells in ankylosing spondylitis. TCRdb re-analysed the 5' RACE reads in MiXCR, keeping a single row per CDR3 protein. The data show 500,000 to 650,000 distinct CDR3 sequences, approximately 5% seen once. Study-wide results and limits: Seemingly characteristic of ankylosing spondylitis blood was a TCR beta motif consisting of fewer than 10 highly homologous variants.

These receptors have no known antigen. Sequencing input: blood, either unsorted or a sorted T cell fraction (not recorded which). These receptor sequences come from a male donor with ankylosing spondylitis.

At least ten counts were recorded for this clonotype. The V call is TRBV5-1, the J call TRBJ1-4; 8 bases agree with TRBD1. V was pared by 3 bases and J by 3 bases, with 16 bases of the junction left unmatched. Per germline, CDR1 SGHRS and CDR2 YFSETQ. The CDR3 spans 19 residues. DNA for the CDR3: TGCGCCAGCAGCTCATGGGGGACAGGCTCTCCCGCGGCTAATGAAAAACTGTTTTTT. Its translation is CASSSWGTGSPAANEKLFF.

This clonotype was found many times. The chain recombines TRBV7-9 with TRBJ2-7, with 8 bases fitting TRBD1. The CDR3 runs to 16 residues. J lost 4 bases, V lost 3 bases, and 11 bases had no gene match. Germline CDR1 and CDR2: SEHNR and FQNEAQ (reference sequence). CDR3 in DNA: TGTGCCAGCAGCTTTATACGGGACAGGAACCGATACGAGCAGTACTTC. It yields the protein CASSFIRDRNRYEQYF.

The sample holds many counts of this clonotype. The CDR3 region has the DNA TGTGCCACCAGTGACCCAGGAGGGTCCAATCAGCCCCAGCATTTT. It codes for CATSDPGGSNQPQHF. This sequence joins TRBV24-1 and TRBJ1-5; D gene unclear. Germline lookup yields CDR1 KGHDR and CDR2 SFDVKD. This CDR3 comprises 15 residues. Trimming took off 4 bases at V and 3 bases at J, with 12 bases between the two ends.

This clonotype occurred many times. The V gene is TRBV24-1, the J gene TRBJ2-1, with 7 bases identical to TRBD2. With V trimmed by 3 bases and J by 3 bases, 16 bases remained unmatched. CDR1 KGHDR and CDR2 SFDVKD come from the germline V gene. The CDR3 contains 19 residues. This chain's CDR3 is CATSDPTAGAGRGYNEQFF. CDR3 bases: TGTGCCACCAGTGATCCAACGGCCGGGGCGGGGAGGGGCTACAATGAGCAGTTCTTC.

This clonotype was seen ten or more times. This chain joins TRBV12-3 or TRBV12-4 and TRBJ1-5; the match to TRBD1 covers 7 bases. The CDR3 runs 15 residues. V shed 5 bases, J shed 4 bases, and the junction held 8 bases outside the gene matches. This CDR3 reads CASSPARGFNQPQHF. The CDR3 DNA reads TGTGCCAGCAGTCCGGCCAGGGGGTTTAATCAGCCCCAGCATTTT.

This clonotype was seen at least ten times. The rearrangement joins TRBV7-2 to TRBJ1-2, with TRBD1 as a possible D gene (5 bases). Germline CDR1 reads SGHTA; CDR2 reads FQGNSA. The CDR3 has 15 residues. Trimming removed 2 bases at V and 7 bases at J, with 17 bases between. The CDR3 spells CASSLPRGAPSGYTF. CDR3 DNA sequence: TGTGCCAGCAGCTTACCGCGGGGCGCCCCATCTGGCTACACCTTC.

This clonotype was seen at least ten times. The V call is TRBV6-1, the J call TRBJ1-6; D perhaps matches TRBD1 (6 bases). The CDR3 is 14 amino acids. Germline values: CDR1 MNHNS, CDR2 SASEGT. The V end lost 8 bases, the J end lost 7 bases, and 15 bases lay between the germline ends. CDR3: CASRMGARNSPLHF. CDR3 bases: TGTGCCAGCCGGATGGGGGCTCGGAATTCACCCCTCCACTTT.

This clonotype was seen many times. This chain links TRBV7-9 with TRBJ1-1, with D possibly TRBD1 on 5 matching bases. Trimming shortened V by 5 bases and J by 8 bases, and 15 bases separated the two germline ends. This CDR3 contains 13 residues. Germline V lookup: CDR1 SEHNR, CDR2 FQNEAQ (reference sequence). The CDR3 here is CASSRGTAWEAFF. The CDR3 DNA reads TGTGCCAGCAGCCGAGGGACCGCGTGGGAAGCTTTCTTT.

This clonotype was detected many times. V is TRBV7-6 and J is TRBJ1-1; TRBD1 aligns across 9 bases. The trim removed 5 bases at V and 4 bases at J, leaving 14 bases unmatched. The germline CDR1 and CDR2 sequences are SGHVS and FNYEAQ. This CDR3 is 17 amino acids long. The CDR3 coding sequence is TGTGCCAGCAGCCTGGGGACAGGGTGGCCCCCTGGCACTGAAGCTTTCTTT. Protein: CASSLGTGWPPGTEAFF.

This clonotype was seen repeatedly, ten times or more. The chain combines TRBV7-2 with TRBJ2-5; D is unclear. CDR3 length: 14 amino acids. V was trimmed by 5 bases and J by 1 base, leaving 11 bases between them. CDR1 and CDR2 from the germline V gene are SGHTA and FQGNSA. The CDR3 DNA reads TGTGCCAGCAGCACACTTCCGGGCCAAGAGACCCAGTACTTC. Translating gives CASSTLPGQETQYF. Looking up the rest from reference TRBV7-2 and TRBJ2-5 gives the full variable domain: GAGVSQSPSNKVTEKGKDVELRCDPISGHTALYWYRQSLGQGLEFLIYFQGNSAPDKSGLPSDRFSAERTGGSVSTLTIQRTQQEDSAVYLCASSTLPGQETQYFGPGTRLLVL.